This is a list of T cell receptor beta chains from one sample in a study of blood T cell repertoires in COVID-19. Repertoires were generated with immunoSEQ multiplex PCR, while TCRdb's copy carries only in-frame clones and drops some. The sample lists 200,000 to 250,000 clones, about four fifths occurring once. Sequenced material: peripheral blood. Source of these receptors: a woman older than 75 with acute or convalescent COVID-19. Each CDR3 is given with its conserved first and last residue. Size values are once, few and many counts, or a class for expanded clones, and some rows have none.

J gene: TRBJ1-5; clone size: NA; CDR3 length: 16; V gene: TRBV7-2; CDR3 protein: CASSKRTGWGNQPQHF
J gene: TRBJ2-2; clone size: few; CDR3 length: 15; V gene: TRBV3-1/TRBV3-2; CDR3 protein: CASSLGGARTGELFF
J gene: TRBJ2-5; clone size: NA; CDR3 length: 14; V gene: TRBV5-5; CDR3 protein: CASSLDGTIETQYF
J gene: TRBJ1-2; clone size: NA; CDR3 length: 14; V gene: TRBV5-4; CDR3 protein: CASSIGLLDYGYTF
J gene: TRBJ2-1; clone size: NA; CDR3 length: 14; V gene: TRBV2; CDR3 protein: CASRQRGEIDEQFF
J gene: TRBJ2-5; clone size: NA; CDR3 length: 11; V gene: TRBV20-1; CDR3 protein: CSARAGETQYF
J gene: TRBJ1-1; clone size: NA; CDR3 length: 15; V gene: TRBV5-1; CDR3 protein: CASSLRAGANTEAFF
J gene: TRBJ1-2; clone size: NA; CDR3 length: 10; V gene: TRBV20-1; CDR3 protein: CSAYDYGYTF
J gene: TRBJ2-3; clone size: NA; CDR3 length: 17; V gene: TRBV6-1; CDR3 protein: CASSEALGGGSTDTQYF
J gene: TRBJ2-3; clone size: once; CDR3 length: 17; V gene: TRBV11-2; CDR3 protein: CASSPRPGGGFTDTQYF
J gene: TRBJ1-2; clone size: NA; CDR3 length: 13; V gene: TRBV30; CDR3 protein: CAWELSGQGGYTF
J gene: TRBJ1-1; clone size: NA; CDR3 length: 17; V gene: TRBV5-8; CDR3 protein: CASSSFYRGKMRTEAFF
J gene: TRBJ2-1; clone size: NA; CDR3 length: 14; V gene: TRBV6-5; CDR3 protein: CASSFRTGIDEQFF
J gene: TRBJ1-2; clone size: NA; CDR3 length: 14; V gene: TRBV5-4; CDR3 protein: CASSYTGVAYGYTF
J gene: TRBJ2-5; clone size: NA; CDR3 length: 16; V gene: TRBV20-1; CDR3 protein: CSASSLAGGPAETQYF
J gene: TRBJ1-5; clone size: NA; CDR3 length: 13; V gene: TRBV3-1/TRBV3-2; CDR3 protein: CATMDRGLGTQHF
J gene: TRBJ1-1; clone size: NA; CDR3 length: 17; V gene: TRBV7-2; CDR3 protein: CASSLPGQGDRRTEAFF
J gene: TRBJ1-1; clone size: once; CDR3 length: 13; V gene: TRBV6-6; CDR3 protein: CASSFAQGTEAFF
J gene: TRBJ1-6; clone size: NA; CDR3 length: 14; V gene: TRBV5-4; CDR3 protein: CASSAGQGPLSLHF
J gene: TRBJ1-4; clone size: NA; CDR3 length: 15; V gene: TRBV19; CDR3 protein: CASRPRGTTNEKLFF
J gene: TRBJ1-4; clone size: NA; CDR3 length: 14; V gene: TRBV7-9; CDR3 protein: CASSLETGREKLFF
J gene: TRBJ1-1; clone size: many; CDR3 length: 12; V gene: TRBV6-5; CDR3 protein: CASRNLGGEAFF
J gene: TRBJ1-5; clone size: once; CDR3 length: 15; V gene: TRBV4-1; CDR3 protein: CASSQLRGLNQPQHF
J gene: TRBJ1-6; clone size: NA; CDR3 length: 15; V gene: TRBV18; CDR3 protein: CASSTQGSYNSPLHF
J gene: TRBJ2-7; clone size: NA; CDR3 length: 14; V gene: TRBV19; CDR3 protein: CASSPARTVHEQYF
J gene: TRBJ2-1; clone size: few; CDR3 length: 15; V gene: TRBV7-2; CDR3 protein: CASSLAMGHVNEQFF
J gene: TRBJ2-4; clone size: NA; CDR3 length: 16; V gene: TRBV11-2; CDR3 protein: CASSLERHPRWNIQYF